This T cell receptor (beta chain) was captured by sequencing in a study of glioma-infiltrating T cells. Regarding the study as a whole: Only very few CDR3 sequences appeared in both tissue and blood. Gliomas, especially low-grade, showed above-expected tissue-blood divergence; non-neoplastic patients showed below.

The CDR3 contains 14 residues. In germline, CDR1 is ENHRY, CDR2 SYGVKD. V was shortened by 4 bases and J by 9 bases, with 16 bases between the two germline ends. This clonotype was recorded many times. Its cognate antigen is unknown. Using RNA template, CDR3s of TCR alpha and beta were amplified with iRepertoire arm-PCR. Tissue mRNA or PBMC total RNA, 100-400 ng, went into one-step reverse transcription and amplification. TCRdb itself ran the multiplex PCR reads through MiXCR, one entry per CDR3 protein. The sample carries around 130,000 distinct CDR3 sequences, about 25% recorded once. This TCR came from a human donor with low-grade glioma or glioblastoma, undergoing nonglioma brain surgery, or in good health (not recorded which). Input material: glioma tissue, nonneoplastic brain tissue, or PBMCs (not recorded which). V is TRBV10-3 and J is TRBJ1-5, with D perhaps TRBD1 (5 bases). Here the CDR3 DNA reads TGTGCCATCAGTGCAGACAGCGCCGTAGGGCCCCAGCATTTT. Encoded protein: CAISADSAVGPQHF.